This T cell receptor (beta chain) emerged from a study of CD8 T cells in Susac syndrome. Study-level information: Clinical remission applied to 8 or 9 sequenced Susac syndrome patients, and five or six had active disease.

Bulk CD8+ and CD4+ cells came from magnetic negative isolation; CD8+ TEMRA by FACS. Germline V lookup: CDR1 MNHEY, CDR2 SMNVEV (reference sequence). This CDR3 is built from 13 residues. J gave up 5 bases and V 7 bases, and 6 bases lay outside the gene matches. RNA was extracted with the RNeasy kit, and a quantity of roughly 0.5 to 1 ug was reverse transcribed using random hexamers. TCRdb reprocessed the immunoSEQ multiplex PCR reads with MiXCR, giving one entry per CDR3 protein. The sample consists of over 100,000 distinct CDR3 sequences, 96% of them appearing once. The clonotype comes from a human donor with Susac syndrome. The chain links TRBV27 to TRBJ2-7; 9 bases map to TRBD1. The sequenced sample consisted of CD4+ T cells from PBMCs. The CDR3, as DNA: TGTGCCAGCACAGGGACAGGGACCGACGAGCAGTACTTC. Its translation is CASTGTGTDEQYF.